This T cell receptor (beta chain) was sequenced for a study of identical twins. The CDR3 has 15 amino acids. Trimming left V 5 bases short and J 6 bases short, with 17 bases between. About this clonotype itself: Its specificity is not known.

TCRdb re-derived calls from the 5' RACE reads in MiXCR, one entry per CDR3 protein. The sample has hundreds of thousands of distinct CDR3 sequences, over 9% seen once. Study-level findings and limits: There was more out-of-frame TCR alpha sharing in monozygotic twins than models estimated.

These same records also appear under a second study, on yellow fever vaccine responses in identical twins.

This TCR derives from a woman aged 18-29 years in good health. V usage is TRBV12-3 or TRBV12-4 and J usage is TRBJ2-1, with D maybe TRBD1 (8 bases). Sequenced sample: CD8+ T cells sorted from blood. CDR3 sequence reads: CASSQGASGFNEQFF. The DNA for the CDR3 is TGTGCCAGCAGTCAGGGGGCTAGCGGATTCAATGAGCAGTTCTTC.